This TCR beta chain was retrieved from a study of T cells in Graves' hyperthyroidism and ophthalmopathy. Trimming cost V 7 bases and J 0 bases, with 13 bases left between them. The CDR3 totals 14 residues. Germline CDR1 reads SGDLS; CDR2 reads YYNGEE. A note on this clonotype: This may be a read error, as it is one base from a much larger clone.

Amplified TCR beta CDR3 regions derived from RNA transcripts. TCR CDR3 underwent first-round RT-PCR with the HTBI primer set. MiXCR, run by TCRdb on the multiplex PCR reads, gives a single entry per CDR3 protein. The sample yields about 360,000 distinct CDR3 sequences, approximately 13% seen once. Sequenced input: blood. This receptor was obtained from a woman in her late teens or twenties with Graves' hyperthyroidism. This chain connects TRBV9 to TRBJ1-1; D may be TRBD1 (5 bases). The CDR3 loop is CASGATAMNTEAFF. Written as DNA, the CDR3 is TGTGCCAGCGGCGCGACAGCCATGAACACTGAAGCTTTCTTT.